The next 3 T cell receptor beta chains were all read from a single sample in a study of T-cell memory formation after mild COVID-19. From the 5' RACE reads, TCRdb called clonotypes with MiXCR, one entry per CDR3 protein. The table shows 210,000 or so distinct CDR3 sequences, with around 25% occurring only once. Sequenced sample: PBMCs or a T cell subset sorted from them (not recorded which). All receptors come from an adult woman who had mild COVID-19 (a few samples of this study predate the infection). Cell type and time point are not known.

This clonotype was detected only a few times. The rearrangement uses TRBV6-5 and TRBJ2-1; maybe TRBD1 (6 bases). This CDR3 region has 15 residues. Germline V gene sequence: CDR1 MNHEY, CDR2 SVGAGI. V was clipped by 2 bases and J by 6 bases, with 14 bases between them. The CDR3 protein is CASSYGQGMINEQFF. As DNA, the CDR3 is TGTGCCAGCAGTTACGGGCAGGGGATGATCAATGAGCAGTTCTTC.

V usage is TRBV4-1 and J usage is TRBJ2-1; tentatively, D is TRBD2 (5 bases). The V end was cut by 1 base, the J end by 4 bases, with 17 bases between. Germline lookup yields CDR1 MGHRA and CDR2 YSYEKL. The CDR3 sequence is 17 residues long. The CDR3 bases are TGCGCCAGCAGCCAAGTTAGAGGGCCCGTCGTATACAATGAGCAGTTCTTC. Translated, it gives CASSQVRGPVVYNEQFF.

The chain has TRBV7-9 and TRBJ1-5; D is unresolved. Trimming stripped 6 bases from V and 4 bases from J, with 10 bases between. This CDR3 has 13 amino acids. Germline values: CDR1 SEHNR, CDR2 FQNEAQ (reference sequence). The CDR3 DNA reads as TGTGCCAGCAGTGTGGGCATGAATCAGCCCCAGCATTTT. It translates to CASSVGMNQPQHF.